What follows are 30 T cell receptor beta chains derived from one specimen sequenced in a study of cytomegalovirus exposure and HLA in healthy donors. The PCR made use of 60 Vbeta and 13 Jbeta primers. TCRdb keeps only in-frame clones here, not all; method: immunoSEQ multiplex PCR. The data hold around 160,000 clones, with approximately 78% observed a single time. The sample comprised PBMCs. The receptors come from a man aged 40-55 years in good health and CMV-seropositive.

The chain couples TRBV25-1 to TRBJ2-7; D may be TRBD1 (6 bases). V shed 8 bases and J shed 2 bases, with 16 bases lying between them. CDR3 length: 14 amino acids. In germline, CDR1 is MGHDK, CDR2 SYGVNS. Here the CDR3 DNA reads TGTGCCAGCGGGGATGACAGGCCACCCTACGAGCAGTACTTC. Translated: CASGDDRPPYEQYF.

V and J are TRBV5-1 and TRBJ2-1; D gene unclear. The V end was cut by 4 bases, the J end by 0 bases, with 5 bases between. The CDR3 covers 13 residues. Germline CDR1 is SGHRS and CDR2 is YFSETQ. The CDR3 sequence is CASSLSSYNEQFF. In DNA form, the CDR3 reads TGCGCCAGCAGCCTCAGCTCCTACAATGAGCAGTTCTTC.

This rearrangement joins TRBV19 to TRBJ1-5; D is possibly TRBD1 (5 bases). The V gene's germline CDR1 is LNHDA and CDR2 SQIVND (reference sequence). Trimming took off 6 bases at V and 2 bases at J, with 17 bases between the two ends. The CDR3 is 16 residues long. The CDR3 bases are TGTGCCAGTAGCTCCCGCGGGGGTAGTGGCAATCAGCCCCAGCATTTT. Translation: CASSSRGGSGNQPQHF. The entire variable domain, with the rest obtained from reference TRBV19 and TRBJ1-5, is as follows: DGGITQSPKYLFRKEGQNVTLSCEQNLNHDAMYWYRQDPGQGLRLIYYSQIVNDFQKGDIAEGYSVSREKKESFPLTVTSAQKNPTAFYLCASSSRGGSGNQPQHFGDGTRLSIL.

This chain uses TRBV29-1 with TRBJ1-2; 9 bases are shared with TRBD1. The CDR3 extends over 12 amino acids. Germline assignment: CDR1 SQVTM and CDR2 ANQGSEA. Trimming took 7 bases from V and 4 from J; bases not matched to a gene: 4. As DNA, the CDR3 is TGCAGCGGGGGGGGACAGGGCTATGGCTACACCTTC. It specifies CSGGGQGYGYTF.

The chain combines TRBV25-1 with TRBJ1-1; D is unclear. The CDR3 is 14 residues long. CDR1 MGHDK and CDR2 SYGVNS come from the germline V gene. V lost 5 bases, J lost 4 bases, and 14 bases lay in between. This CDR3 reads CASSPPRRGTEAFF. Written as DNA, the CDR3 is TGTGCCAGCAGTCCCCCCCGCCGAGGCACTGAAGCTTTCTTT.

The table lists this clone with a count of one. The V and J genes are TRBV7-2 and TRBJ2-7, with TRBD1 matching over 7 bases. The junction had 12 bases not matched to a gene; V was cut back by 5 bases and J by 2 bases. Germline loops: CDR1 SGHTA, CDR2 FQGNSA. The CDR3 length is 16 residues. The DNA for the CDR3 is TGTGCCAGCAGCCTACCGCCCCGGCAGGGGGCCTACGAGCAGTACTTC. Its protein is CASSLPPRQGAYEQYF.

The gene calls are TRBV5-1 and TRBJ1-4; 9 bases agree with TRBD1. The CDR3 covers 17 residues. Trimming took 3 bases from V and 6 from J; bases not matched to a gene: 12. Germline loops: CDR1 SGHRS, CDR2 YFSETQ. CDR3 nucleotide sequence: TGCGCCAGCAGCTCCAACCCGGACAGGGGCGGTGATGAAAAACTGTTTTTT. The encoded protein is CASSSNPDRGGDEKLFF.

This clone was recorded once. The V gene is TRBV5-1, the J gene TRBJ1-2; D gene ambiguous. This CDR3 has 12 amino acids. Trimming took 0 bases from V and 6 from J, leaving 6 bases between them. Germline-derived CDR1 and CDR2 are SGHRS and YFSETQ. CDR3 region: CASSLERNGYTF. The CDR3 DNA reads TGCGCCAGCAGCTTGGAGAGGAATGGCTACACCTTC.

The V call is TRBV10-3, the J call TRBJ2-7, with TRBD2 as a possible D gene (5 bases). V was pared by 10 bases and J by 2 bases, with 12 bases between. This CDR3 comprises 12 residues. Germline lookup yields CDR1 ENHRY and CDR2 SYGVKD. CDR3 sequence: CANSTGTYEQYF. The DNA of the CDR3 is TGTGCCAATTCGACGGGGACCTACGAGCAGTACTTC.

In its sample, this clone was seen a few times. The chain employs TRBV7-2 and TRBJ2-7; tentative D call: TRBD1 (6 bases). Germline V lookup: CDR1 SGHTA, CDR2 FQGNSA. The CDR3 loop spans 14 amino acids. The ends were cut back, 4 bases at V and 4 bases at J, with 14 bases in the middle. The CDR3: CASSSPRGRYEQYF. For the CDR3, the DNA is TGTGCCAGCAGCTCCCCCAGGGGAAGGTACGAGCAGTACTTC.

The chain recombines TRBV7-8 with TRBJ2-1, with unresolved D. The V end was cut by 9 bases, the J end by 0 bases, with 9 bases between. There are 13 residues in the CDR3. Germline V gene lookup returns CDR1 SGHVS and CDR2 FQNEAQ. This chain's CDR3 is CASRNSSYNEQFF. For the CDR3, the DNA is TGTGCCAGTCGAAACAGCTCCTACAATGAGCAGTTCTTC.

The rearrangement links TRBV19 to TRBJ2-3; 9 bases are a match to TRBD2. The V gene end was trimmed by 5 bases and the J gene end by 4 bases; junction bases not matched to a gene: 13. CDR3 size: 17 residues. From germline, CDR1 is LNHDA and CDR2 SQIVND (reference sequence). CDR3 sequence reads: CASSALPGLAGPDTQYF. The CDR3 DNA follows: TGTGCCAGTAGTGCTCTACCGGGACTAGCAGGCCCAGATACGCAGTATTTT.

A few counts support this clone. The rearrangement links TRBV11-3 to TRBJ2-3; TRBD2 agrees at 8 bases. After removal of 5 bases from V and 2 bases from J, the junction contained 18 bases not matched to a gene. Germline V lookup: CDR1 SGHNT, CDR2 YENEEA. The CDR3 sequence is 19 residues long. The CDR3 DNA is TGTGCCAGCAGCCCCGGGGTTAGCGGGACGACGAGGTACACAGATACGCAGTATTTT. This translates into CASSPGVSGTTRYTDTQYF.

The chain uses TRBV27 and TRBJ2-1; 8 bases agree with TRBD1. Per germline, CDR1 MNHEY and CDR2 SMNVEV (reference sequence). The CDR3 loop spans 15 amino acids. Trimming at V came to 2 bases and at J to 2 bases, leaving 2 bases not matched to a gene. In DNA form, the CDR3 reads TGTGCCAGCAGTTTAAGGACAGGGCCCTACAATGAGCAGTTCTTC. Protein sequence: CASSLRTGPYNEQFF.

The chain joins TRBV27 to TRBJ2-5, with TRBD2 identical over 11 bases. The germline CDR1 and CDR2 sequences are MNHEY and SMNVEV (reference sequence). Losses at the gene ends were 4 bases for V and 5 bases for J; bases not matched to a gene: 3. This CDR3 has 14 residues. CDR3 region: CASSSSGRTETQYF. The CDR3 coding sequence is TGTGCCAGCAGTTCTAGCGGGAGGACTGAGACCCAGTACTTC.

The chain joins TRBV7-9 to TRBJ2-7; maybe TRBD2 (5 bases). The CDR3 spans 15 residues. Trimming removed 3 bases from V and 1 base from J, with 13 bases in between. The germline gives CDR1 SEHNR, CDR2 FQNEAQ (reference sequence). This CDR3 reads CASSFTGIRSYEQYF. The DNA of the CDR3 is TGTGCCAGCAGCTTTACGGGGATTCGTTCCTACGAGCAGTACTTC.

This clone appeared a single time. The chain has TRBV4-3 and TRBJ1-2, with TRBD1 matching over 9 bases. With V trimmed by 0 bases and J by 7 bases, 3 bases remained unmatched. The CDR3 has 14 amino acids. Germline V lookup: CDR1 LGHNA, CDR2 YSLEER. CDR3 in amino acids: CASSQEQGALGYTF. CDR3 in DNA: TGCGCCAGCAGCCAAGAACAGGGGGCTCTTGGCTACACCTTC.

This clone was recorded only once. This rearrangement joins TRBV5-8 to TRBJ2-3, with D maybe TRBD2 (6 bases). CDR1 and CDR2 (germline): SGHTS, YDEGEE. This CDR3 comprises 15 residues. V shed 0 bases and J shed 2 bases, with 10 bases lying between them. The CDR3 DNA reads as TGTGCCAGCAGCTTGGGAGGCGGGAACACAGATACGCAGTATTTT. Translation gives CASSLGGGNTDTQYF.

The chain employs TRBV27 and TRBJ2-2, with 12 bases aligning to TRBD2. V trimming: 7 bases; J trimming: 4 bases; junction bases outside the gene matches: 10. This CDR3 has 17 amino acids. Germline V gene lookup returns CDR1 MNHEY and CDR2 SMNVEV (reference sequence). CDR3 amino acids: CASTETSGRISTGELFF. The CDR3 DNA follows: TGTGCCAGCACCGAGACTAGCGGGAGAATCAGCACCGGGGAGCTGTTTTTT.

The chain combines TRBV13 with TRBJ2-7; tentative D call: TRBD2 (6 bases). This CDR3 region has 14 residues. CDR1 and CDR2 (germline): PRHDT, FYEKMQ (reference sequence). V was pared by 1 base and J by 2 bases, with 9 bases between. The CDR3 DNA reads as TGTGCCAGCAGCTTAGCGGGAGTCGCCTACGAGCAGTACTTC. Amino acid sequence: CASSLAGVAYEQYF. The whole variable domain, remainder taken from reference TRBV13 and TRBJ2-7, is AAGVIQSPRHLIKEKRETATLKCYPIPRHDTVYWYQQGPGQDPQFLISFYEKMQSDKGSIPDRFSAQQFSDYHSELNMSSLELGDSALYFCASSLAGVAYEQYFGPGTRLTVT.

The chain couples TRBV29-1 to TRBJ1-3; no clear D. Germline CDR1 SQVTM, CDR2 ANQGSEA. V was shortened by 6 bases and J by 4 bases, with 10 bases between the two germline ends. This CDR3 region has 12 residues. CDR3 residues: CSVPDRGNTIYF. CDR3 nucleotides: TGCAGCGTCCCCGATCGGGGAAACACCATATATTTT.

Of note for this clone: The junction departs from germline at one end; a sequencing error may be responsible. The rearrangement uses TRBV7-9 and TRBJ1-2; 8 bases match TRBD1. Per the germline V gene, CDR1 is SEHNR and CDR2 is FQNEAQ (reference sequence). The CDR3 has 15 amino acids. The chain's CDR3 is CSSSPNGQGVDGYTF. Written as DNA, the CDR3 is TGTTCCAGCAGCCCTAACGGACAGGGCGTCGACGGCTACACCTTC.

The rearrangement uses TRBV9 and TRBJ2-6; TRBD1 is a possible D gene (5 bases). Germline V gives CDR1 SGDLS, CDR2 YYNGEE. The CDR3 sequence is 17 residues long. Trimming shortened V by 0 bases and J by 0 bases, and 10 bases separated the two germline ends. CDR3 loop: CASSVVAGPSGANVLTF. DNA of the CDR3: TGTGCCAGCAGCGTAGTAGCAGGGCCCTCTGGGGCCAACGTCCTGACTTTC.

The gene calls are TRBV5-1 and TRBJ2-3, with D possibly being TRBD1 (6 bases). V lost 3 bases, J lost 0 bases, and 11 bases lay in between. The CDR3 contains 15 residues. Germline CDR1 and CDR2: SGHRS and YFSETQ. The CDR3 DNA reads as TGCGCCAGCAGCTATCAGGGGTGGAGCACAGATACGCAGTATTTT. The encoded protein is CASSYQGWSTDTQYF.

The chain carries TRBV19 and TRBJ1-5; 9 nucleotides line up with TRBD1. The CDR3 is 16 amino acids. The V gene end was trimmed by 5 bases and the J gene end by 4 bases; junction bases not matched to a gene: 9. The germline V gene encodes CDR1 LNHDA and CDR2 SQIVND (reference sequence). In nucleotides, the CDR3 is TGTGCCAGTAGTTCCAGGACAGGGGCTTCTAATCAGCCCCAGCATTTT. Translation gives CASSSRTGASNQPQHF.

The chain combines TRBV5-4 with TRBJ2-1; D is uncertain. Germline V lookup: CDR1 SGHNT, CDR2 YYREEE (reference sequence). The CDR3 totals 15 residues. Trimming took off 4 bases at V and 0 bases at J, with 11 bases between the two ends. The CDR3 is CASSRDKSSYNEQFF. CDR3 in DNA: TGTGCCAGCAGCCGAGACAAGAGCTCCTACAATGAGCAGTTCTTC.

The CDR3 protein is CASGGTSGDSSYNEQFF. The DNA for the CDR3 is TGTGCCAGCGGGGGGACTAGCGGGGACAGCTCCTACAATGAGCAGTTCTTC. This rearrangement joins TRBV10-3 to TRBJ2-1; 13 bases map to TRBD2. Germline V CDR1 and CDR2: ENHRY, SYGVKD. This CDR3 contains 17 residues. Trimming removed 10 bases from V and 0 bases from J; junction bases left unmatched: 9.

The chain couples TRBV6-5 to TRBJ2-5; D ambiguous. Trimming removed 5 bases from V and 2 bases from J, with 9 bases in between. The CDR3 length is 13 residues. The germline V gene has CDR1 MNHEY and CDR2 SVGAGI. The CDR3 DNA reads TGTGCCAGCAGTGAGGTGGAGCAAGAGACCCAGTACTTC. It codes for CASSEVEQETQYF.

On this clone itself: Within the sample, other DNA sequences also encode this same CDR3. This chain connects TRBV6-5 to TRBJ1-3; TRBD1 is a possible D gene (6 bases). The CDR3 contains 15 residues. Germline V gene sequence: CDR1 MNHEY, CDR2 SVGAGI. The V and J ends lost 3 bases and 0 bases respectively, with 9 bases between them. CDR3 region: CASSYTGSSGNTIYF. CDR3 sequence (DNA): TGTGCCAGCAGTTATACAGGGAGCTCTGGAAACACCATATATTTT.

This clone was seen more than once but under ten times. The chain recombines TRBV9 with TRBJ2-7, with TRBD2 matching 8 bases. Trimming removed 0 bases from V and 4 bases from J; junction bases left unmatched: 9. Germline V gene data show CDR1 as SGDLS and CDR2 as YYNGEE. CDR3 length equals 16 residues. The CDR3 region has the DNA TGTGCCAGCAGCGTAGATGAAGCGGGAGCCTATTACGAGCAGTACTTC. Protein product: CASSVDEAGAYYEQYF.